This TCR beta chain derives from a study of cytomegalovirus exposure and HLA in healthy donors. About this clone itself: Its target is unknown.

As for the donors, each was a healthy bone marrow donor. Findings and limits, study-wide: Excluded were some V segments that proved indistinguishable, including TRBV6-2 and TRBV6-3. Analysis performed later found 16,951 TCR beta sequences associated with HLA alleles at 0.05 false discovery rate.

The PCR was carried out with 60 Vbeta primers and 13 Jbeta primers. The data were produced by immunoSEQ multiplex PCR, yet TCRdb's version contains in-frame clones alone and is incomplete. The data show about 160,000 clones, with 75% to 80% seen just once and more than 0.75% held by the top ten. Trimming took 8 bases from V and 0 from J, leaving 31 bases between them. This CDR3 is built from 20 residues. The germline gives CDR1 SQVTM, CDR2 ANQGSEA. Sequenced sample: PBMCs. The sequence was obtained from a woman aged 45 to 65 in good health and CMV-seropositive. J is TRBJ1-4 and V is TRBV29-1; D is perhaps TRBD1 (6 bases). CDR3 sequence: CSPRITGHLPTTATNEKLFF. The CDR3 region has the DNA TGCAGCCCGAGGATCACGGGACACCTACCTACCACTGCAACTAATGAAAAACTGTTTTTT.